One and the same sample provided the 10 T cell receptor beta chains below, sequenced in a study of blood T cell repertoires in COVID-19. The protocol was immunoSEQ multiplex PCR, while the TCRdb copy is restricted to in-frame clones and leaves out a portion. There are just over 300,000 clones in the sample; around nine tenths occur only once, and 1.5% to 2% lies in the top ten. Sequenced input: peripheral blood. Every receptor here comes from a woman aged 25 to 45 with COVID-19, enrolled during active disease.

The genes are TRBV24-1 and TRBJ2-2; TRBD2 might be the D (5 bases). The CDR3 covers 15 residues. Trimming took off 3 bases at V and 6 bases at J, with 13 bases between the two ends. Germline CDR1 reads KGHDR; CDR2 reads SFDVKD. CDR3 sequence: CATSDIRTRAGELFF. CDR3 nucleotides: TGTGCCACCAGTGATATACGGACGCGGGCCGGGGAGCTGTTTTTT.

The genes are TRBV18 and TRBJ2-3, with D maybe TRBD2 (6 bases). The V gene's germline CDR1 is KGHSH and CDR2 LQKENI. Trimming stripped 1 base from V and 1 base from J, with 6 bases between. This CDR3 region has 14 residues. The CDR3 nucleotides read TGTGCCAGCTCACCACTAGCGGGCACAGATACGCAGTATTTT. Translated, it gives CASSPLAGTDTQYF. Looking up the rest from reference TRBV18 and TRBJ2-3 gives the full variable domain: NAGVMQNPRHLVRRRGQEARLRCSPMKGHSHVYWYRQLPEEGLKFMVYLQKENIIDESGMPKERFSAEFPKEGPSILRIQQVVRGDSAAYFCASSPLAGTDTQYFGPGTRLTVL.

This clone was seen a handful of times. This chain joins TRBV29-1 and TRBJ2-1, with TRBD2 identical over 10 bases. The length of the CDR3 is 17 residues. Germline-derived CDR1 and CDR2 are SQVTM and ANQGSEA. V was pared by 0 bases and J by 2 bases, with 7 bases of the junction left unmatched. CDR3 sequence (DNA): TGCAGCGTTGAAGATGTCTCTGGACTAGCGGCCTACAATGAGCAGTTCTTC. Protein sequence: CSVEDVSGLAAYNEQFF.

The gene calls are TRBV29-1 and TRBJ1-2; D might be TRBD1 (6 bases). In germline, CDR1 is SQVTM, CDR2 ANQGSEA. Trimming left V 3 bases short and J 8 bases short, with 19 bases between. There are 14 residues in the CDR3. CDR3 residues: CSVDEVGAPNGYTF. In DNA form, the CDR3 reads TGCAGCGTTGATGAGGTGGGGGCCCCAAACGGCTACACCTTC.

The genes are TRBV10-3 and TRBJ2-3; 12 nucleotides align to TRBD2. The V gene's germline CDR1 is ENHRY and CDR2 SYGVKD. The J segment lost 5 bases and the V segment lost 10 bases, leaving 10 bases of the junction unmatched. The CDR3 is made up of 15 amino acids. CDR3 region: CATRASGGGVDTQYF. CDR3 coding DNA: TGTGCCACTCGGGCTAGCGGGGGGGGAGTAGATACGCAGTATTTT.

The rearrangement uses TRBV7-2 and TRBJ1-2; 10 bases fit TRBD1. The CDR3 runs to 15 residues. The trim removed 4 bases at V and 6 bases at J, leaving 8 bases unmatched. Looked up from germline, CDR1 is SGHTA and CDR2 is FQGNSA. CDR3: CASSSHGGQGNGYTF. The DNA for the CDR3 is TGTGCCAGCAGCTCGCACGGGGGACAGGGGAATGGCTACACCTTC.

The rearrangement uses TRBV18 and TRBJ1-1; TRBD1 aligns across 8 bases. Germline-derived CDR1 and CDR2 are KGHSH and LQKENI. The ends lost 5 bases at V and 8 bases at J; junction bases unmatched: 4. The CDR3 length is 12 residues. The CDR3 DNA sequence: TGTGCCAGCTCAACTCGGACAGGGGAAGCTTTCTTT. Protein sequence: CASSTRTGEAFF.

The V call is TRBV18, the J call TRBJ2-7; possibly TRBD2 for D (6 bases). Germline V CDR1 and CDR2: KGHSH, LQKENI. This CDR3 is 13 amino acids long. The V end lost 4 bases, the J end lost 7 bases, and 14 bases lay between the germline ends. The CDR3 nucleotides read TGTGCCAGCTCACTAACGGGAGCGAGAGAGCAGTACGTC. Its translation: CASSLTGAREQYV.

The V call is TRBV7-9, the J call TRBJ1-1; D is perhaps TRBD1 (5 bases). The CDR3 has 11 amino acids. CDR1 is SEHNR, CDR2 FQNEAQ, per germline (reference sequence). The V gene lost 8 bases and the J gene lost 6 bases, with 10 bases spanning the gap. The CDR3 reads CASSRGSEAFF. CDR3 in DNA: TGTGCCAGCTCAAGGGGATCTGAAGCTTTCTTT.

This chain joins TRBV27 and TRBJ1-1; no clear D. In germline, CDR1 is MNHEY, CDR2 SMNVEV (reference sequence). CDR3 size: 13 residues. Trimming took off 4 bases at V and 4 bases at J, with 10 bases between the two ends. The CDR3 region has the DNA TGTGCCAGCAGTTCCCCCCCGGGCACTGAAGCTTTCTTT. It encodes CASSSPPGTEAFF.